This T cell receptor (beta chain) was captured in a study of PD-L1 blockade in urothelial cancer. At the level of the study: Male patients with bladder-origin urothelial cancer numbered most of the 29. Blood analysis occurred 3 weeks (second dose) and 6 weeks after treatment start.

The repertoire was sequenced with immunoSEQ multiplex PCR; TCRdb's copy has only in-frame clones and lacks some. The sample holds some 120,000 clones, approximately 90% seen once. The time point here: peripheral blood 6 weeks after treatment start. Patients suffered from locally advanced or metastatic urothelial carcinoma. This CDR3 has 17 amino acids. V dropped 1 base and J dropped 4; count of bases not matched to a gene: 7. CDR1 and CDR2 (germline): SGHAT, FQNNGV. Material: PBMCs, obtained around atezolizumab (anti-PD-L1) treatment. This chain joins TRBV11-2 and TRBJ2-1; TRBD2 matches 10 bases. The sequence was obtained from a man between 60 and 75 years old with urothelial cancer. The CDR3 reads CASSLGSSGSSYNEQFF. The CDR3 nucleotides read TGTGCCAGCAGCTTAGGTTCTAGCGGGAGTTCTTACAATGAGCAGTTCTTC.